This TCR beta chain was obtained from a study of blood T cell repertoires in COVID-19. Study background: Whether acute or convalescent, the COVID-19 samples came from the United States, Italy and Spain. From T cells, B-cell-depleted T cells, or PBMCs came the material, which was cDNA or gDNA.

The CDR3 is 13 residues long. V was shortened by 6 bases and J by 4 bases, with 10 bases between the two germline ends. Looked up from germline, CDR1 is MNHEY and CDR2 is SVGAGI. In the original analysis: Reference gene primer amplification gave nucleated cell count estimates. TCRdb's table, derived via immunoSEQ multiplex PCR, lists solely in-frame clones and lacks some. Clone size and V and J calls were adopted from that table, with D and trimming inferred from the DNA. The sample includes 20,000 to 25,000 clones, nearly 90% seen only once; the top ten take just over 25%. The chain recombines TRBV6-5 with TRBJ1-5, with D possibly TRBD1 on 6 matching bases. This clonotype was obtained from a human donor with active COVID-19. The donor label of this sample is uncertain. The sample comprised peripheral blood. Here the CDR3 DNA reads TGTGCCAGCAGCCTTGACAGGAATCAGCCCCAGCATTTT. This translates into CASSLDRNQPQHF.